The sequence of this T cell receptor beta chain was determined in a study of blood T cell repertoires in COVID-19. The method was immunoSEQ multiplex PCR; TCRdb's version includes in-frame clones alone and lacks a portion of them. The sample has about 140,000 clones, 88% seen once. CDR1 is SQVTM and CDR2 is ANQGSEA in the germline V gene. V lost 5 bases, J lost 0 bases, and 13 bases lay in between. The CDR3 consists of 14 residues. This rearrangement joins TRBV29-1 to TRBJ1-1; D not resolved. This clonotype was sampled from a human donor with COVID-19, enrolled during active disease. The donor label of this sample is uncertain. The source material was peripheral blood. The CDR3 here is CSVPRGSLNTEAFF. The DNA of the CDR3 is TGCAGCGTTCCACGAGGCAGCCTGAACACTGAAGCTTTCTTT.